These T cell receptor beta chains were read from a single sample in a study of shared clonotypes between healthy human individuals. The table came from immunoSEQ multiplex PCR; TCRdb's copy has only in-frame clones and leaves some out. The sample lists about 2.3 million clones, approximately 95% occurring once. The sample comprised naive CD4+ T cells from PBMCs. These receptor sequences come from a man in his late teens or twenties in good health. Some clones in this sample may be carry-over from other donors' samples. Both conserved end residues are part of each CDR3. Each record gives: D gene, clone size, J gene, V gene, CDR3 protein, CDR3 DNA. D genes are given only for firm matches. Not all rows give a size; the values are once, few, many and, for expanded clones, a class.

TRBD2 once TRBJ2-1 TRBV5-4 CASSSPTSGGNEQFF TGTGCCAGCAGCTCGCCGACTAGCGGGGGGAATGAGCAGTTCTTC
- - TRBJ2-4 TRBV28 CATMGGGKNIQYF TGTGCCACCATGGGTGGGGGCAAAAACATTCAGTACTTC
- - TRBJ1-1 TRBV27 CASSLRDYTEAFF TGTGCCAGCAGTTTACGGGACTACACTGAAGCTTTCTTT
- - TRBJ2-3 TRBV19 CASSMFPSHRSTDTQYF TGTGCCAGTAGTATGTTCCCTAGCCACCGAAGCACAGATACGCAGTATTTT
- - TRBJ1-1 TRBV18 CASSPPRGLGEAFF TGTGCCAGCTCACCACCGCGGGGGCTCGGTGAAGCTTTCTTT
- - TRBJ1-5 TRBV10-1 CASSESNQPQHF TGCGCCAGCAGTGAGTCAAATCAGCCCCAGCATTTT
- - TRBJ2-1 TRBV27 CASSVDGREQFF TGTGCCAGCAGCGTCGATGGGCGGGAGCAGTTCTTC
- - TRBJ2-1 TRBV28 CASSSRSPNEQFF TGTGCCAGCAGTTCTAGGAGTCCGAATGAGCAGTTCTTC
- - TRBJ1-1 TRBV19 CASSIGWGGAFF TGTGCCAGTAGTATAGGGTGGGGAGGCGCTTTCTTT
- few TRBJ1-1 TRBV5-3 CARSSDRLNTEAFF TGTGCCAGAAGCTCAGACAGGTTGAACACTGAAGCTTTCTTT
TRBD1 - TRBJ1-4 TRBV7-8 CASSYDRGIEKLFF TGTGCCAGCAGCTATGACAGGGGTATCGAAAAACTGTTTTTT
TRBD1 - TRBJ2-5 TRBV28 CASSPGTGGQETQYF TGTGCCAGCAGCCCCGGGACAGGGGGCCAAGAGACCCAGTACTTC
- - TRBJ1-1 TRBV7-2 CASSLFEAVAEAFF TGTGCCAGCAGCTTATTCGAGGCGGTTGCTGAAGCTTTCTTT
- once TRBJ2-3 TRBV27 CASSFYGPATDTQYF TGTGCCAGCAGTTTTTACGGGCCTGCCACAGATACGCAGTATTTT
- - TRBJ2-7 TRBV7-8 CASSSGPYYEQYF TGTGCCAGCAGCTCCGGACCGTACTACGAGCAGTACTTC
- few TRBJ1-1 TRBV9 CASSSHENTEAFF TGTGCCAGCAGTTCACATGAGAACACTGAAGCTTTCTTT